These T cell receptor beta chains were read from a single sample in a study of post-analysis software for immune sequencing data. Using its own MiXCR run on the PCR reads, TCRdb lists one record per CDR3 protein. The table records about 430,000 distinct CDR3 sequences, 30% to 45% of them present only once. Material: blood. The receptors originated from a girl aged 2 to 10 with multiple sclerosis. CDR3s include the opening cysteine and the closing phenylalanine or tryptophan. Fields, in order: D gene, CDR3 length, clone size, V gene, J gene, CDR3 protein, CDR3 DNA. A D gene is named only where the DNA matches it firmly. Size tells how often a clone was seen (once, few, many) or the class of an expanded clone, and some rows leave it out.

TRBD1	15	few	TRBV28	TRBJ1-2	CASSSGGTGNYGYTF	TGTGCCAGCAGTTCAGGGGGCACGGGTAACTATGGCTACACCTTC
.	15	.	TRBV6-2/TRBV6-3	TRBJ2-1	CASSHIYYREDEQFF	TGTGCCAGCAGTCACATTTATTACAGGGAAGATGAGCAGTTCTTC
.	13	few	TRBV11-2	TRBJ2-7	CASSLIRDHEQYF	TGTGCCAGCAGCTTGATAAGGGACCACGAGCAGTACTTC
.	16	.	TRBV27	TRBJ2-1	CACSLSVGPTSTGQFF	TGTGCCTGCAGTTTATCGGTGGGTCCAACCTCCACGGGGCAGTTCTTC
TRBD2	14	.	TRBV4-1	TRBJ2-3	CASSLQRESDTQYF	TGCGCCAGCAGCCTGCAGCGGGAGTCAGATACGCAGTATTTT
.	13	.	TRBV29-1	TRBJ1-1	CSVRDTGNTEAFF	TGCAGCGTTCGGGACACAGGGAACACTGAAGCTTTCTTT
TRBD1	14	many	TRBV5-1	TRBJ2-7	CASSPGTGAYEQYF	TGTGCCAGCAGCCCCGGGACAGGGGCTTACGAGCAGTACTTC
TRBD1	19	.	TRBV28	TRBJ1-2	CTSSLLDYRGVGGSYGYTF	TGTACCAGCAGTTTATTGGATTACAGGGGAGTGGGTGGAAGCTATGGCTACACCTTC
.	13	once	TRBV2	TRBJ2-5	CASSEMGRETQYF	TGTGCCAGCAGTGAAATGGGGAGGGAGACCCAGTACTTC
TRBD2	16	few	TRBV10-2	TRBJ2-4	CASSVDFGLAGYIQYF	TGCGCCAGCAGCGTAGATTTCGGACTAGCGGGGTACATTCAGTACTTC
TRBD1	13	few	TRBV12-3/TRBV12-4	TRBJ1-2	CASSPTGAVGYTF	TGTGCCAGCAGCCCGACAGGGGCGGTTGGCTACACCTTC
TRBD1	13	.	TRBV7-2	TRBJ2-7	CASSHTGVYEQYF	TGTGCCAGCAGCCATACAGGGGTTTACGAGCAGTACTTC
.	14	.	TRBV20-1	TRBJ2-7	CSARGYTLGSEQYF	TGCAGTGCTAGAGGATACACTCTCGGGTCCGAGCAGTACTTC
.	16	.	TRBV6-2/TRBV6-3	TRBJ1-2	CASSYIGARGYYGYTF	TGTGCCAGCAGTTACATAGGCGCTCGGGGGTACTATGGCTACACCTTC
.	14	.	TRBV28	TRBJ2-7	CASSFLGRGYEQYF	TGTGCCAGCAGTTTCCTCGGCAGGGGCTACGAGCAGTACTTC
.	12	.	TRBV7-9	TRBJ1-5	CASSSEYRPQHF	TGTGCCAGCAGTTCGGAGTATCGGCCCCAGCATTTT
.	13	.	TRBV10-1	TRBJ2-7	CASSELGVYEQYF	TGCGCCAGCAGTGAACTGGGGGTCTACGAGCAGTACTTC
.	14	.	TRBV6-5	TRBJ1-2	CASSRDRPNYGYTF	TGTGCCAGCAGCCGTGACAGACCTAACTATGGCTACACCTTC
TRBD1	14	once	TRBV12-3/TRBV12-4	TRBJ2-1	CASSSYRGRNEQFF	TGTGCCAGCAGTTCGTACAGGGGGCGAAATGAGCAGTTCTTC
.	12	.	TRBV28	TRBJ2-5	CASSSRVGTQYF	TGTGCCAGCAGTTCGAGGGTCGGGACCCAGTACTTC
.	14	.	TRBV20-1	TRBJ2-5	CSATPGPTQETQYF	TGCAGTGCTACTCCGGGACCCACCCAAGAGACCCAGTACTTC
.	20	.	TRBV7-2	TRBJ2-7	CASSRLPPVLGAGRDYEQYF	TGTGCCAGCAGCCGTTTACCCCCCGTCCTCGGGGCAGGTCGAGACTACGAGCAGTACTTC
.	12	.	TRBV10-3	TRBJ1-4	CAISEGREKLFF	TGTGCCATCAGTGAGGGGAGGGAAAAACTGTTTTTT
.	15	few	TRBV15	TRBJ1-6	CATSRDPAGDSPLHF	TGTGCCACCAGCAGAGATCCAGCCGGGGATTCACCCCTCCACTTT
.	13	few	TRBV5-1	TRBJ2-1	CASGAGKGIDQFF	TGCGCCAGCGGGGCAGGGAAGGGTATTGATCAGTTCTTC
.	13	.	TRBV6-6	TRBJ1-2	CASSPDTVYGYTF	TGTGCCAGCAGCCCAGACACGGTCTATGGCTACACCTTC
.	13	.	TRBV29-1	TRBJ1-1	CSVEDRGNTEAFF	TGCAGCGTTGAAGACAGGGGGAACACTGAAGCTTTCTTT
.	15	once	TRBV5-1	TRBJ1-1	CANSKNPSVDTEAFF	TGCGCCAACAGCAAGAACCCCTCGGTAGACACTGAAGCTTTCTTT
TRBD1	16	few	TRBV5-6	TRBJ2-5	CASSFGTDPYQETQYF	TGTGCCAGCAGCTTCGGGACAGACCCGTACCAAGAGACCCAGTACTTC
TRBD1	16	.	TRBV7-6	TRBJ2-7	CASSLGDRESSYEQYF	TGTGCCAGCAGCTTAGGCGACAGGGAGTCCTCCTACGAGCAGTACTTC
TRBD1	16	few	TRBV20-1	TRBJ2-7	CSARLQPGQGSYEQYF	TGCAGTGCTAGACTTCAACCGGGACAGGGCTCCTACGAGCAGTACTTC
TRBD2	17	.	TRBV7-2	TRBJ2-1	CASSSGTSGRAWDEQFF	TGTGCCAGCAGCTCCGGGACTAGCGGGAGGGCCTGGGATGAGCAGTTCTTC
TRBD2	14	many	TRBV5-5	TRBJ2-7	CASSLRLAPSEQYF	TGTGCCAGCAGCTTGCGACTAGCGCCCTCCGAGCAGTACTTC
.	16	.	TRBV11-2	TRBJ2-2	CASSLDGVASSGELFF	TGTGCCAGCAGCTTAGATGGGGTGGCTAGTTCCGGGGAGCTGTTTTTT
.	15	.	TRBV4-1	TRBJ1-5	CASSQDGGGGQPQHF	TGCGCCAGCAGCCAAGACGGAGGAGGCGGTCAGCCCCAGCATTTT
.	15	.	TRBV9	TRBJ2-5	CASSVGGGTRETQYF	TGTGCCAGCAGCGTAGGTGGAGGGACCCGAGAGACCCAGTACTTC
.	15	few	TRBV11-2	TRBJ2-1	CASSLGPEENNEQFF	TGTGCCAGCAGCTTAGGGCCAGAAGAAAACAATGAGCAGTTCTTC
.	15	few	TRBV6-2/TRBV6-3	TRBJ2-5	CASSDTRTVEETQYF	TGTGCCAGCAGTGATACGAGGACAGTCGAAGAGACCCAGTACTTC
TRBD1	14	.	TRBV19	TRBJ2-7	CASTLGQGEGEQYF	TGTGCCAGTACCCTCGGACAGGGTGAGGGCGAGCAGTACTTC
.	15	few	TRBV10-3	TRBJ2-7	CAIRDTGSSSYEQYF	TGTGCCATCAGAGATACAGGGTCGAGCTCCTACGAGCAGTACTTC
.	14	.	TRBV5-1	TRBJ2-7	CASNPPNRDYEQYF	TGCGCCAGCAACCCACCAAACAGGGACTACGAGCAGTACTTC
.	12	.	TRBV2	TRBJ1-2	CASSLEADGYTF	TGTGCCAGCAGTCTCGAGGCGGATGGCTACACCTTC
.	12	.	TRBV27	TRBJ2-7	CASSLPGDEQYF	TGTGCCAGCAGTTTACCCGGGGACGAGCAGTACTTC
.	12	.	TRBV7-9	TRBJ2-5	CASSVLQETQYF	TGTGCCAGCAGCGTGCTCCAAGAGACCCAGTACTTC
TRBD1	16	.	TRBV11-1	TRBJ1-1	CASRKGGTAVPTEAFF	TGTGCCAGCCGAAAGGGGGGGACAGCCGTCCCCACTGAAGCTTTCTTT
TRBD1	15	.	TRBV20-1	TRBJ1-5	CSAMGTVGYNQPQHF	TGCAGTGCTATGGGGACAGTTGGGTACAATCAGCCCCAGCATTTT
.	11	.	TRBV6-2/TRBV6-3	TRBJ2-1	CASNDYNEQFF	TGTGCCAGCAACGACTACAATGAGCAGTTCTTC
.	14	.	TRBV29-1	TRBJ2-3	CSVKQVRETDTQYF	TGCAGCGTCAAACAGGTCCGGGAAACAGATACGCAGTATTTT
TRBD1	12	.	TRBV5-1	TRBJ1-1	CASSQGTGSAFF	TGCGCCAGCAGCCAGGGGACAGGGTCGGCTTTCTTT
TRBD1	16	.	TRBV5-1	TRBJ2-7	CASSLGWDRGSYEQYF	TGCGCCAGCAGCTTGGGGTGGGACAGGGGTTCCTACGAGCAGTACTTC
.	15	.	TRBV12-3/TRBV12-4	TRBJ1-2	CASSLAGGIDYGYTF	TGTGCCAGCAGTTTGGCGGGAGGGATTGACTATGGCTACACCTTC
.	13	.	TRBV6-2/TRBV6-3	TRBJ1-1	CASTLTTTAEAFF	TGTGCCAGCACCCTAACGACAACGGCTGAAGCTTTCTTT
.	13	.	TRBV28	TRBJ1-2	CASSKDLFNGYTF	TGTGCCAGCAGTAAGGACTTATTTAATGGCTACACCTTC